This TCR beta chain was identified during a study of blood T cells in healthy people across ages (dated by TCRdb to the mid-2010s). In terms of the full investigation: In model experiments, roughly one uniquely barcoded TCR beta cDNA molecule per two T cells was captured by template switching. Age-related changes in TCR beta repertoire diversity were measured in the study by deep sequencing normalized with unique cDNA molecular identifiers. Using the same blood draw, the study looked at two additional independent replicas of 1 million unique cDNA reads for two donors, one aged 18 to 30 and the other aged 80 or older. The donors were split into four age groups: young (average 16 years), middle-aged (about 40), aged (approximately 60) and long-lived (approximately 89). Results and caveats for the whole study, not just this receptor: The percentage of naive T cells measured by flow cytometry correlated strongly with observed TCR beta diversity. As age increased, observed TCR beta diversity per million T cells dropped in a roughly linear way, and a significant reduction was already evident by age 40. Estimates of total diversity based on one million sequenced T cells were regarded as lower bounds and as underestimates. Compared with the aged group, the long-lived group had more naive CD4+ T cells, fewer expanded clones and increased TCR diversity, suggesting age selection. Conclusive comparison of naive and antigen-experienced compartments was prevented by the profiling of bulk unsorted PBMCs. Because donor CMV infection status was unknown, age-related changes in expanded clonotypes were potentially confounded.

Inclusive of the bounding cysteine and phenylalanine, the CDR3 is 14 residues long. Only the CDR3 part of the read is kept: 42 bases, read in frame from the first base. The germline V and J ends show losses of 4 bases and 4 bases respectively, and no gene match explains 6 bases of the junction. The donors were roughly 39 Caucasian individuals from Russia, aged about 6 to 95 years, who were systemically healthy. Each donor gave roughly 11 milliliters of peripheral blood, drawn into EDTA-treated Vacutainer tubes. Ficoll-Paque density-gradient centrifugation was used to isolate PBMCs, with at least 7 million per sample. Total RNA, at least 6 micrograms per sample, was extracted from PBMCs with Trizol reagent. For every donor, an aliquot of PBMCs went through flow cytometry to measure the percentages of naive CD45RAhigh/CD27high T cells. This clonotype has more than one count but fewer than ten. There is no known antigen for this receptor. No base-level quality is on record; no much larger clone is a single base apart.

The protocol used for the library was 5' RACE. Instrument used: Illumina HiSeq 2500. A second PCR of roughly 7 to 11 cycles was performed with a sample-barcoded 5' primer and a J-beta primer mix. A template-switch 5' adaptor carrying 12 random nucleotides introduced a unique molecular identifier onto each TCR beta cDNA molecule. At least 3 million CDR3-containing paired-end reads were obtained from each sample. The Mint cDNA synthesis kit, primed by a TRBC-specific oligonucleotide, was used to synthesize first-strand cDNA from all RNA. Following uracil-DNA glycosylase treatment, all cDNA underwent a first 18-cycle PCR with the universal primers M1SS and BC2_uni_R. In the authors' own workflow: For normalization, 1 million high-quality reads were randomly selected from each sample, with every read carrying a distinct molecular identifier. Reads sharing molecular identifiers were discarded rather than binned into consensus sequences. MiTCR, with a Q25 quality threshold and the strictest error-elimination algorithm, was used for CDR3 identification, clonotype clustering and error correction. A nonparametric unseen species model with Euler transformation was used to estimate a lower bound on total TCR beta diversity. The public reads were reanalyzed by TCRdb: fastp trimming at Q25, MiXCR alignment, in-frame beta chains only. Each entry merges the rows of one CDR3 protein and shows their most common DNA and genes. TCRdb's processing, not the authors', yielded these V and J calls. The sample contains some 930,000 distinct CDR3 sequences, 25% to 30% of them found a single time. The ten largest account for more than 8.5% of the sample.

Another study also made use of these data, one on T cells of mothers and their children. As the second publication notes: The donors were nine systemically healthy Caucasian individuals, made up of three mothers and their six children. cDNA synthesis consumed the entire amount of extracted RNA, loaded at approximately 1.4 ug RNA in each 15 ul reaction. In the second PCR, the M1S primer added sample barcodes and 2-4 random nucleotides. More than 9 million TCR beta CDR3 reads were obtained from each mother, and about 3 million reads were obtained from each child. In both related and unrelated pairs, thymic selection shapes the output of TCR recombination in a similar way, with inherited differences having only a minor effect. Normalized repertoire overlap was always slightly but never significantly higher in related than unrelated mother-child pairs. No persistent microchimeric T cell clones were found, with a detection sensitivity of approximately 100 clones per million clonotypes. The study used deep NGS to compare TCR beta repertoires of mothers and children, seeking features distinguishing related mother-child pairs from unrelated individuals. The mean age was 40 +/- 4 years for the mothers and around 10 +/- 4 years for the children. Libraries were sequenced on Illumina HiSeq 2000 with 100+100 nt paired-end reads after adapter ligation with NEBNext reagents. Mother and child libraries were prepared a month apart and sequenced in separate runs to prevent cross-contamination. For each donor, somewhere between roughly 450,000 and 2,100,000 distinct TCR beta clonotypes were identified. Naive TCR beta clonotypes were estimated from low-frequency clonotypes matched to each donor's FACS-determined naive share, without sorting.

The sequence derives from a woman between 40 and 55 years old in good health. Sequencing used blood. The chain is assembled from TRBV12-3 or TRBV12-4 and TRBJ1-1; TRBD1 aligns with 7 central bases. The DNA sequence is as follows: TGTGCCAGCAGTTACAGGGGAGGGATCACTGAAGCTTTCTTT. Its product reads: CASSYRGGITEAFF.